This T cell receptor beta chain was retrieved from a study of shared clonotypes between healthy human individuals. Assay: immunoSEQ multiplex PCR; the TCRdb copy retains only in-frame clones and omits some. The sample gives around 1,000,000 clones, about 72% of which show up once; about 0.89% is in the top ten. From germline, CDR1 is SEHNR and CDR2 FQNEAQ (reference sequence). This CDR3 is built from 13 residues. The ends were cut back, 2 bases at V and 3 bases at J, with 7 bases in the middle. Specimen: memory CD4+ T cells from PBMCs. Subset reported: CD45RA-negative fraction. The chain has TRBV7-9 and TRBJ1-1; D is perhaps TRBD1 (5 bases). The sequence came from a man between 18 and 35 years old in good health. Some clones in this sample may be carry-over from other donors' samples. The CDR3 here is CASSLNRYTEAFF. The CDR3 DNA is TGTGCCAGCAGCTTAAACAGGTACACTGAAGCTTTCTTT.